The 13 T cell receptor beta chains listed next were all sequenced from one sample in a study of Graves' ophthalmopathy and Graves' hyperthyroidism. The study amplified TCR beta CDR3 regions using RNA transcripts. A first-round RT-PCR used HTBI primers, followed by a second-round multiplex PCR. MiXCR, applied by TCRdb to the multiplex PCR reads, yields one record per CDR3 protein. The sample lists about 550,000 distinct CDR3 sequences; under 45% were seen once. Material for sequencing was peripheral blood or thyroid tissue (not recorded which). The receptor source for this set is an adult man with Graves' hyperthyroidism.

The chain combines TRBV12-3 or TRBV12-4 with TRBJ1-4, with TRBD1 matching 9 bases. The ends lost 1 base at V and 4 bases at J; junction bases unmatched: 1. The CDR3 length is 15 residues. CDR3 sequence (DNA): TGTGCCAGCAGTTTAGAGGGACAGGGTAATGAAAAACTGTTTTTT. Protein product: CASSLEGQGNEKLFF.

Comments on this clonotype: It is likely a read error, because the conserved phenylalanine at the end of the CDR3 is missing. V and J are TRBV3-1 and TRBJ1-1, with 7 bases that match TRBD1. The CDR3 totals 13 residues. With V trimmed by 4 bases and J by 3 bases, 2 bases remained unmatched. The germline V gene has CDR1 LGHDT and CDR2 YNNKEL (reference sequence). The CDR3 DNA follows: TGTGCCAGCAGCCGAACAGGGGACACTGAAGCTTTCTCT. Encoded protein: CASSRTGDTEAFS.

DNA for the CDR3: TGTGCCAGCAGCTCACAGGGGTCTGATGAAAAACTGTTTTTT. Translating it yields CASSSQGSDEKLFF. The rearrangement joins TRBV13 to TRBJ1-4; TRBD1 aligns across 7 bases. CDR3 length equals 14 residues. V trimming: 4 bases; J trimming: 6 bases; junction bases outside the gene matches: 5. CDR1 is PRHDT and CDR2 is FYEKMQ in the germline V gene (reference sequence).

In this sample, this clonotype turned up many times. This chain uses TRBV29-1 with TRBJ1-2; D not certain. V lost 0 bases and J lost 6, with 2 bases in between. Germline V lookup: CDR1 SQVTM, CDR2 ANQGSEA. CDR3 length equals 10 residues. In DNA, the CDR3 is TGCAGCGTTGAAGAGGATGGCTACACCTTC. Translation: CSVEEDGYTF.

The CDR3 reads CASSLAQPHTEKLFF. CDR3 DNA sequence: TGTGCCAGCAGCTTGGCCCAACCTCACACTGAAAAACTGTTTTTT. This rearrangement joins TRBV7-2 to TRBJ1-4, with no clear D. Trimming took off 3 bases at V and 7 bases at J, with 15 bases between the two ends. The CDR3 has 15 residues. CDR1 and CDR2 (germline): SGHTA, FQGNSA.

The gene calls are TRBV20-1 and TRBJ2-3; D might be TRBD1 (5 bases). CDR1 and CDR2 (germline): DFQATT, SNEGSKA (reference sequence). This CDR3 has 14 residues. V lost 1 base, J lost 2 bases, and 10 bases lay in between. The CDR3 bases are TGCAGTGCTAGAGTAAGGACAAACACAGATACGCAGTATTTT. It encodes CSARVRTNTDTQYF.

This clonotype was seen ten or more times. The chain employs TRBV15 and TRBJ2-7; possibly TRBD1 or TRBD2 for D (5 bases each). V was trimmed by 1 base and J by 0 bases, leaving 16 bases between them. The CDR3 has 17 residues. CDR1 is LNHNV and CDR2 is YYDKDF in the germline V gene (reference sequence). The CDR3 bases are TGTGCCACCAGCAGAGTCATCGGGGCAGGCAGCTCCTACGAGCAGTACTTC. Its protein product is CATSRVIGAGSSYEQYF.

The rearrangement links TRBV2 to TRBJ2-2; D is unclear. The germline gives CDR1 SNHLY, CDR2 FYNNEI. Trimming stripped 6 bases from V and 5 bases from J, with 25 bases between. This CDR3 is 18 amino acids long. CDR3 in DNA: TGTGCCAGCAGCTTTTCAGGAGCTTCCTACAATGAGACCGGGGAGCTGTTTTTT. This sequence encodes CASSFSGASYNETGELFF.

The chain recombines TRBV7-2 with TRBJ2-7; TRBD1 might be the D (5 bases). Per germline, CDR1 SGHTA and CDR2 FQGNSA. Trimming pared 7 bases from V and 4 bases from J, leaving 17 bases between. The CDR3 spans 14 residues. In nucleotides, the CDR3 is TGTGCCAGCACACCAGGGTGGGCCTCGTACGAGCAGTACTTC. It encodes CASTPGWASYEQYF.

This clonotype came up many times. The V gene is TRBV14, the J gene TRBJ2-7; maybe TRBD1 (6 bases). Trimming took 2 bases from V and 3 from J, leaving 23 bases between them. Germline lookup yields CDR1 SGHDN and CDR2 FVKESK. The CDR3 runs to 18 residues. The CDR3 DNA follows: TGTGCCAGCAGCCAAAGTTTTGGGGGCTTAAGGAGAAGCTACGAGCAGTACTTC. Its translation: CASSQSFGGLRRSYEQYF.

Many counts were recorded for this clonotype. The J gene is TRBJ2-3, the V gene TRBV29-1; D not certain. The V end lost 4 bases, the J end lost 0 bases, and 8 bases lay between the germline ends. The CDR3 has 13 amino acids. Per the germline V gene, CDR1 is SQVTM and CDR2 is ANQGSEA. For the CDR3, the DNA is TGCAGCGTTGGTAGTCCTAGCACAGATACGCAGTATTTT. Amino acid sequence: CSVGSPSTDTQYF.

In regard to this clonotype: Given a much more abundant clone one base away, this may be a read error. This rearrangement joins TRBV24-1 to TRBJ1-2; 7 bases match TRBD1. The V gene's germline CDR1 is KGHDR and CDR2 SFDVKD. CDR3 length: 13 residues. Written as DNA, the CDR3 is TGTGTCACCAGACAGGGTAACAACTATGGCTACACCTTC. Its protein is CVTRQGNNYGYTF.

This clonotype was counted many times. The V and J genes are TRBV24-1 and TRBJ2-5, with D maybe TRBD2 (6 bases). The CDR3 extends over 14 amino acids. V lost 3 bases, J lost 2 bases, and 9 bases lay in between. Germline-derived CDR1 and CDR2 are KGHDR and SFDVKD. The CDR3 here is CATSDAGPQETQYF. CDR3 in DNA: TGTGCCACCAGTGATGCGGGACCTCAAGAGACCCAGTACTTC.